One TCR beta chain is described in this entry. This specimen belongs to a study of blood T cell repertoires in COVID-19. Looking at the study overall: PBMCs, B-cell-depleted T cells, or T cells provided the cDNA or gDNA that made up the material.

Germline CDR1 and CDR2: SGHTA and FQGTGA. V was shortened by 5 bases and J by 5 bases, with 16 bases between the two germline ends. The CDR3 consists of 14 residues. Only in-frame clones appear in the TCRdb table, and some are missing; sequencing was by immunoSEQ multiplex PCR. The table has around 68,000 clones, approximately 79% seen once; the top ten hold roughly 9.8%. The receptor's source is a woman in her 50s with acute or convalescent COVID-19. The J gene is TRBJ2-7, the V gene TRBV7-3, with a possible D match to TRBD2 (8 bases). The specimen was peripheral blood. The CDR3 is CASSQGGGRHEQYF. The CDR3 nucleotides read TGTGCCAGCAGCCAAGGGGGCGGGAGGCACGAGCAGTACTTC.